Each of the 18 T cell receptor beta chains below was sequenced from the same sample in a study of shared clonotypes between healthy human individuals. TCRdb keeps only in-frame clones here, not all; method: immunoSEQ multiplex PCR. The sample carries under 1,100,000 clones, 60% to 80% recorded once. Sequencing was performed on memory CD4+ T cells sorted from blood. Subset given: CD45RA-negative fraction. The receptors were sampled from a man aged 18 to 30 in good health.

The chain employs TRBV2 and TRBJ1-1; tentatively, D is TRBD1 (5 bases). V lost 6 bases to trimming and J lost 0 bases, with 14 bases between them. Per germline, CDR1 SNHLY and CDR2 FYNNEI. This CDR3 has 15 amino acids. CDR3 protein: CASRAGQGMNTEAFF. The CDR3 coding sequence is TGTGCCAGCAGGGCCGGGCAGGGAATGAACACTGAAGCTTTCTTT.

The rearrangement joins TRBV5-4 to TRBJ2-7; 7 bases are shared with TRBD2. This CDR3 has 13 residues. With 4 bases clipped from V and 6 bases from J, the junction kept 7 bases outside the gene matches. Per germline, CDR1 SGHNT and CDR2 YYREEE (reference sequence). Here the CDR3 reads CASSPWEGTEQYF. In nucleotides, the CDR3 is TGTGCCAGCAGCCCCTGGGAGGGGACCGAGCAGTACTTC.

A note on this clone: Other DNA variants within this sample encode the same CDR3. The chain has TRBV19 and TRBJ2-7, with 8 nucleotides matching TRBD1. From germline, CDR1 is LNHDA and CDR2 SQIVND (reference sequence). The CDR3 covers 14 residues. The ends lost 6 bases at V and 4 bases at J; junction bases unmatched: 8. The CDR3 DNA is TGTGCCAGTAGCTCCCAGGGGGCCGGGTACGAGCAGTACTTC. This gives the protein CASSSQGAGYEQYF.

The J gene is TRBJ2-1, the V gene TRBV5-1; 9 bases are a match to TRBD2. CDR1 SGHRS and CDR2 YFSETQ come from the germline V gene. The CDR3 is made up of 15 amino acids. V trimming: 4 bases; J trimming: 2 bases; junction bases outside the gene matches: 4. CDR3 DNA: TGCGCCAGCAGCCCTTCTAGCGGGGCCTACAATGAGCAGTTCTTC. It is translated as CASSPSSGAYNEQFF.

This clone was counted between two and nine times. CDR3 DNA: TGTGCCAGCAGCGTATCCTCCGGTACGCAGTATTTT. Protein: CASSVSSGTQYF. The rearrangement links TRBV7-2 to TRBJ2-3, with unresolved D. The CDR3 length is 12 residues. V dropped 5 bases and J dropped 8 bases, with 11 bases sitting between them. Per germline, CDR1 SGHTA and CDR2 FQGNSA.

The chain couples TRBV19 to TRBJ2-6, with TRBD1 matching 7 bases. Losses at the gene ends were 6 bases for V and 1 base for J; bases not matched to a gene: 6. From germline, CDR1 is LNHDA and CDR2 SQIVND (reference sequence). The CDR3 is 16 amino acids. The CDR3 nucleotides read TGTGCCAGTAGGACAGGGTCACTTTCTGGGGCCAACGTCCTGACTTTC. Translated: CASRTGSLSGANVLTF.

V usage is TRBV2 and J usage is TRBJ2-3, with unresolved D. This CDR3 is built from 14 residues. The ends were cut back, 6 bases at V and 1 base at J, with 11 bases in the middle. Germline CDR1 reads SNHLY; CDR2 reads FYNNEI. The CDR3 region is CASRVLRGTDTQYF. The CDR3 nucleotides are TGTGCCAGCAGGGTCCTACGGGGCACAGATACGCAGTATTTT.

The chain employs TRBV7-2 and TRBJ1-2; D is ambiguous. With 1 base removed from V and 2 bases from J, the gap between germline ends came to 17 bases. Germline V gene lookup returns CDR1 SGHTA and CDR2 FQGNSA. The CDR3 consists of 17 residues. CDR3 amino acids: CASSLDDLGAANYGYTF. DNA of the CDR3: TGTGCCAGCAGCTTAGATGACTTGGGCGCAGCAAACTATGGCTACACCTTC.

The rearrangement links TRBV27 to TRBJ2-6, with D uncertain. The CDR3 contains 14 residues. Trimming took 6 bases from V and 2 from J, leaving 8 bases between them. Germline loops: CDR1 MNHEY, CDR2 SMNVEV (reference sequence). In DNA form, the CDR3 reads TGTGCCAGCAGGCTAATGGCTGGGGCCAACGTCCTGACTTTC. Protein: CASRLMAGANVLTF.

The chain has TRBV4-1 and TRBJ1-3; D is undetermined. The length of the CDR3 is 15 residues. CDR1 MGHRA and CDR2 YSYEKL come from the germline V gene. Trimming cost V 2 bases and J 4 bases, with 12 bases left between them. The CDR3 DNA sequence: TGCGCCAGCAGCCAACCCTGGAGTGGAGGAAACACCATATATTTT. Translating gives CASSQPWSGGNTIYF.

The J gene is TRBJ1-1, the V gene TRBV4-1, with TRBD1 matching over 10 bases. Germline lookup yields CDR1 MGHRA and CDR2 YSYEKL. After removal of 5 bases from V and 1 base from J, the junction contained 10 bases not matched to a gene. The CDR3 consists of 17 residues. The CDR3 DNA reads TGCGCCAGCAGCTCCTTGGACAGGGGGAACTCGAACACTGAAGCTTTCTTT. It yields the protein CASSSLDRGNSNTEAFF.

The chain employs TRBV5-1 and TRBJ2-1; either TRBD1 or TRBD2 may supply D (5 bases each). Germline CDR1 is SGHRS and CDR2 is YFSETQ. CDR3 size: 15 residues. With 7 bases removed from V and 0 bases from J, the gap between germline ends came to 14 bases. DNA of the CDR3: TGCGCCAGCTCCAGGGAAGGGAGCTCCTACAATGAGCAGTTCTTC. It codes for CASSREGSSYNEQFF. Variable domain in full (rest from reference TRBV5-1 and TRBJ2-1): KAGVTQTPRYLIKTRGQQVTLSCSPISGHRSVSWYQQTPGQGLQFLFEYFSETQRNKGNFPGRFSGRQFSNSRSEMNVSTLELGDSALYLCASSREGSSYNEQFFGPGTRLTVL.

The rearrangement links TRBV4-2 to TRBJ1-5; TRBD1 agrees at 8 bases. V gave up 0 bases and J gave up 4 bases; unmatched junction bases: 5. This CDR3 contains 16 residues. Germline CDR1 is LGHNA and CDR2 is YNFKEQ. CDR3 DNA: TGTGCCAGCAGCCAAGAGGAGACAGGGGAAAATCAGCCCCAGCATTTT. This translates into CASSQEETGENQPQHF.

This sequence joins TRBV5-1 and TRBJ1-5; D uncertain. V gave up 0 bases and J gave up 7 bases, with 14 bases separating them. Germline lookup yields CDR1 SGHRS and CDR2 YFSETQ. This CDR3 spans 15 amino acids. CDR3 bases: TGCGCCAGCAGCTTGGGGGGTCAGAGAGGACAGCCCCAGCATTTT. Translation: CASSLGGQRGQPQHF.

This clone occurred a few times. This may be a read error: a much more frequent sequence differs by one nucleotide. The chain employs TRBV5-1 and TRBJ2-7, with a possible D match to TRBD2 (6 bases). The CDR3 totals 14 residues. V lost 5 bases, J lost 0 bases, and 12 bases lay in between. Germline CDR1 and CDR2: SGHRS and YFSETQ. The CDR3 sequence is CASSGGGPSYEQYF. In nucleotides, the CDR3 is TGCGCCAGCAGTGGGGGAGGCCCCTCCTACGAGCAGTACTTC.

This clone came up a few times. The V call is TRBV6-6, the J call TRBJ1-2; the D gene is possibly TRBD1 (6 bases). V was clipped by 2 bases and J by 0 bases, with 13 bases between them. Germline CDR1 is MNHNY and CDR2 is SVGAGI (reference sequence). This CDR3 spans 16 amino acids. Here the CDR3 reads CASSYQTGQANYGYTF. The CDR3 DNA reads TGTGCCAGCAGTTACCAGACAGGACAAGCTAACTATGGCTACACCTTC.

V usage is TRBV18 and J usage is TRBJ2-6; D remains ambiguous. The germline V gene has CDR1 KGHSH and CDR2 LQKENI. The CDR3 covers 15 residues. V was cut by 0 bases and J by 0 bases, with 3 bases left in between. CDR3: CASSPPSSGANVLTF. The CDR3 DNA follows: TGTGCCAGCTCACCACCGAGCTCTGGGGCCAACGTCCTGACTTTC.

This clone was seen a handful of times. In nucleotides, the CDR3 is TGTGCCAGCATAATAACGGCGTATAATTCACCCCTCCACTTT. Translation: CASIITAYNSPLHF. V is TRBV2 and J is TRBJ1-6; D gene ambiguous. This CDR3 contains 14 residues. In germline, CDR1 is SNHLY, CDR2 FYNNEI. V gave up 7 bases and J gave up 4 bases, with 11 bases separating them.